These T cell receptor beta chains were read from a single sample in a study of regulatory T cells in long-lasting Graves disease. TCRdb redid the calling of the multiplex PCR reads with MiXCR, one entry per CDR3 protein. The sample has roughly 500,000 distinct CDR3 sequences; 14% are singletons. These data also featured in a second study, about T cells in Graves' hyperthyroidism and ophthalmopathy.

The specimen was peripheral blood mononuclear cells (PBMCs), collected at new diagnosis, from a patient treated with antithyroid drugs. The receptors here all came from a woman aged 45-60 years with Graves disease. The CDR3 runs from the conserved cysteine through the conserved F or W. A D gene is named only where the DNA matches it firmly. Clone size is shown for a subset of rows, as once, few, many or a class of expanded clone.

v_gene,j_gene,abundance,d_gene,CDR3nt,CDR3aa
TRBV7-9,TRBJ2-1,many,NA,TGCGCCAGCAGCTTTGAGGGGACTGTCCGCAATGAGCAGTTCTTC,CASSFEGTVRNEQFF
TRBV28,TRBJ1-4,NA,TRBD1,TGTGCCAGCAGTTTGGGACAGGGGTTTGAAAAACTGTTTTTT,CASSLGQGFEKLFF
TRBV5-5,TRBJ1-3,NA,NA,TGTGCCAGCAGCGGAGAGTCGGGTGCTGGAAACACCATATATTTT,CASSGESGAGNTIYF
TRBV18,TRBJ1-5,many,NA,TGTGCCAGCTCACCGAATGCAGGGAGCAATCAGCCCCAGCATTTT,CASSPNAGSNQPQHF
TRBV28,TRBJ1-5,many,TRBD1,TGTGCCAGCAGTTTATTTGCGACAGGGGGCAATCAGCCCCAGCATTTT,CASSLFATGGNQPQHF
TRBV30,TRBJ2-5,NA,TRBD2,TGTGCCTGGAGGACTAGCGGGAGGAAACAAGAGACCCAGTACTTC,CAWRTSGRKQETQYF
TRBV18,TRBJ2-7,NA,TRBD1,TGTGCCAGCTCACCAAGACAGGGCCCGACGAGCTCCTACGAGCAGTACTTC,CASSPRQGPTSSYEQYF
TRBV7-8,TRBJ2-7,many,TRBD2,TGTGCCAGCAGCCAGGAGGGACTAGCTGGCGAGCAGTACTTC,CASSQEGLAGEQYF
TRBV9,TRBJ1-2,NA,NA,TGTGCCAGCAGCGCCCCAGGATCAGTTCAGTATGGCTACACCTTC,CASSAPGSVQYGYTF
TRBV6-2/TRBV6-3,TRBJ2-6,many,NA,TGTGCCAGCAGTTACATCCTGGACAGCTCTGGGGCCAACGTCCTGACTTTC,CASSYILDSSGANVLTF
TRBV9,TRBJ2-3,few,NA,TGTGCCAGCAGCGTAAACGGGAATGGGGCCGATACGCAGTATTTT,CASSVNGNGADTQYF
TRBV6-1,TRBJ2-7,many,NA,TGTGCCAGCAGCCCCCAGTCCTACGAGCAGTACTTC,CASSPQSYEQYF
TRBV28,TRBJ2-5,many,NA,TGTGCCAGCAGTTTATGGGGGGACGGGCAAGAGACCCAGTACTTC,CASSLWGDGQETQYF
TRBV6-1,TRBJ2-5,few,NA,TGTGCCAGCAGTGAAGAGGGGGTCGGGGAGACCCAGTACTTC,CASSEEGVGETQYF
TRBV7-8,TRBJ2-3,NA,TRBD2,TGTGCCAGCAGCCGAATGACGGGCGGGAGGGCCGCAGATACGCAGTATTTT,CASSRMTGGRAADTQYF
TRBV7-6,TRBJ2-7,many,NA,TGTGCCAGCAGCTTAGAGGCCGGGAGCTTCAACGAGCAGTACTTC,CASSLEAGSFNEQYF
TRBV6-5,TRBJ2-4,many,TRBD2,TGTGCCAGCAGTTACTCGGAGTCGGGGGGGAACATTCAGTACTTC,CASSYSESGGNIQYF
TRBV9,TRBJ1-2,NA,NA,TGTGCCAGCAGCGTAGCGTCAGACCCCTACTATGGCTACACCTTC,CASSVASDPYYGYTF
TRBV20-1,TRBJ2-3,many,TRBD2,TGCAGTGCTTCTGGACTAGCGGGAGGCTTAGATACGCAGTATTTT,CSASGLAGGLDTQYF
TRBV4-1,TRBJ2-3,NA,NA,TGCGCCAGCAGCCAACCTACTGGAGCAGATACGCAGTATTTT,CASSQPTGADTQYF
TRBV5-1,TRBJ2-3,many,NA,TGCGCCAGCAGCCAAACTACAGGGTTCGTCGCAGATACGCAGTATTTT,CASSQTTGFVADTQYF
TRBV29-1,TRBJ2-7,many,TRBD2,TGCAGCGTGGAAGGGACTAGCGGGAGTTTCAACTTC,CSVEGTSGSFNF
TRBV27,TRBJ2-4,NA,NA,TGTGCCAGCAGTTCGACCTCCGAAAGAATTTTAGACAACATTCAGTACTTC,CASSSTSERILDNIQYF
TRBV3-1,TRBJ2-3,few,NA,TGTGCCAGCAGCCGGGGGGAACTAAGCACAGATACGCAGTATTTT,CASSRGELSTDTQYF
TRBV6-1,TRBJ2-7,many,NA,TGTGCCAGCAGTGTCGACTATCTGTACGAGCAGTACTTC,CASSVDYLYEQYF
TRBV11-1,TRBJ2-3,NA,NA,TGTGCCAGCAGCTTAATGTCAGGTCCGGTTGGGGATACGCAGTATTTT,CASSLMSGPVGDTQYF
TRBV7-6,TRBJ1-1,many,NA,TGTGCCAGCAGCTCCTCAGTGAACACTGAAGCTTTCTTT,CASSSSVNTEAFF
TRBV29-1,TRBJ2-7,many,NA,TGCAGCGTTGCCCTACAGTCCTACGAGCAGTACTTC,CSVALQSYEQYF
TRBV3-1,TRBJ2-5,many,NA,TGTGCCAGCAGCCAATCGGAACTAGCAAAGACCCAGTACTTC,CASSQSELAKTQYF
TRBV6-1,TRBJ2-1,many,NA,TGTGCCAGCAGTGAGTGGTCCGGATTCAATGAGCAGTTCTTC,CASSEWSGFNEQFF
TRBV28,TRBJ2-1,many,TRBD2,TGTGCCAGCAGCCCGTCCACTAGCGGGAGCATTAGGGGTGAGCAGTTCTTC,CASSPSTSGSIRGEQFF
TRBV19,TRBJ2-1,many,NA,TGTGCCAGTAGGACGGGGGCGGGAGTGGTCAATGAGCAGTTCTTC,CASRTGAGVVNEQFF
TRBV18,TRBJ1-5,few,TRBD1,TGTGTCAGCTCATCCGGACAGGGCGGTCAGCCCCAGCATTTT,CVSSSGQGGQPQHF
TRBV7-8,TRBJ1-5,many,TRBD1,TGTGCCAGCAGCTTCGGGACAGATAGCAATCAGCCCCAGCATTTT,CASSFGTDSNQPQHF
TRBV7-3,TRBJ2-3,NA,NA,TGTGCCAGCAGCTTAAATTCGGGCAGTTTCACAGATACGCAGTATTTT,CASSLNSGSFTDTQYF
TRBV7-9,TRBJ2-1,many,NA,TGCGCCAGCAGCTTGGGACAATGGAATGAGCAGTTCTTC,CASSLGQWNEQFF
TRBV11-2,TRBJ1-6,many,TRBD1,TGTGCCAGCAGCTTAGATGTTTGGACAGGGTCTCCACCCCTCCACTTT,CASSLDVWTGSPPLHF
TRBV11-2,TRBJ2-1,NA,TRBD2,TGTGCCAGCAGCAATATAGCGGGAGGTGGCGAGCAGTTCTTC,CASSNIAGGGEQFF
TRBV27,TRBJ2-2,NA,TRBD2,TGTGCCAGCAGTTTTCGACCCAGCGGGAGGGGAGCCGGGGAGCTGTTTTTT,CASSFRPSGRGAGELFF
TRBV25-1,TRBJ1-2,NA,TRBD1,TGTGCCAGCACTGACAGGGATGGTTTTCATGGCTACACCTTC,CASTDRDGFHGYTF
TRBV6-2/TRBV6-3,TRBJ2-3,many,NA,TGTGCCAGCATAAAAAGGGACCCGGGATGGGATACGCAGTATTTT,CASIKRDPGWDTQYF
TRBV28,TRBJ2-5,many,TRBD2,TGTGCCAGCAGTTTATCTTGGACTAGCGAACGTTTAAGAGAGACCCAGTACTTC,CASSLSWTSERLRETQYF
TRBV2,TRBJ1-5,many,TRBD1,TGTGCCAGCAGCGAGACAGGGCTCAATCAGCCCCAGCATTTT,CASSETGLNQPQHF
TRBV18,TRBJ1-2,many,NA,TGTGCCAGTAGTCCCAACAGGGAGTACTATGGCTACACCTTC,CASSPNREYYGYTF
TRBV5-1,TRBJ1-1,few,NA,TGCGCCAGCAGCTTGGCCGGGACTGGGGCTAATTCGAACACTGAAGCTTTCTTT,CASSLAGTGANSNTEAFF
TRBV28,TRBJ2-1,many,NA,TGTGCCAGCAGTTTACCACAGGACTACAATGAGCAGTTCTTC,CASSLPQDYNEQFF
TRBV5-1,TRBJ1-4,NA,TRBD1,TGCGCCAGCAGCTTGGGGACCCCCCGGGACAGAGCAACTAATGAAAAACTGTTTTTT,CASSLGTPRDRATNEKLFF
TRBV5-4,TRBJ2-1,NA,TRBD2,TGTGCCAGCAGCTTGAGAGCGGGAGGGTACGGTAATGAGCAGTTCTTC,CASSLRAGGYGNEQFF
TRBV19,TRBJ2-3,NA,TRBD2,TGTGCCAGTAGTTCTAGCGGGACCACAGATACGCAGTATTTT,CASSSSGTTDTQYF
TRBV10-1,TRBJ2-3,NA,NA,TGCGCCAGCAGTGGGGGTCCGGATACGCAGTATTTT,CASSGGPDTQYF
TRBV11-1,TRBJ2-7,many,NA,TGTGCCAGCAGCTTAGTTGAGGGTTACGAGCAGTACTTC,CASSLVEGYEQYF
TRBV12-3/TRBV12-4,TRBJ2-7,many,TRBD1,TGTGCCAGCAGTCAGAGGGGGACAGGGACATACGAGCAGTACTTC,CASSQRGTGTYEQYF
TRBV6-1,TRBJ2-2,few,TRBD2,TGTGCCAGCAGAGCAGCGGGAGCAAGCGCGGGGGAGCTGTTTTTT,CASRAAGASAGELFF
TRBV11-1,TRBJ2-3,many,TRBD1,TGTGCCAGCAGCGCCGGGACAGGCACAGATACGCAGTATTTT,CASSAGTGTDTQYF
TRBV24-1,TRBJ2-3,many,NA,TGTGCCACCAGTGACTCTCGACTAGTAAATACGCAGTATTTT,CATSDSRLVNTQYF
TRBV20-1,TRBJ2-5,NA,NA,TGCAGTGCTAGAGATCGGTGGCCGACTGAGACCCAGTACTTC,CSARDRWPTETQYF
TRBV6-2/TRBV6-3,TRBJ1-4,many,TRBD1,TGTGCCAGCAGTTACAGGACAGGGGGTCATGAAAAACTGTTTTTT,CASSYRTGGHEKLFF
TRBV10-3,TRBJ2-3,many,TRBD2,TGTGCCATCAGTGTTAGCGGGAGGGCGGATACGCAGTATTTT,CAISVSGRADTQYF
TRBV27,TRBJ2-2,NA,NA,TGTGCCACCGCGGGACCTCACACCGGGGAGCTGTTTTTT,CATAGPHTGELFF